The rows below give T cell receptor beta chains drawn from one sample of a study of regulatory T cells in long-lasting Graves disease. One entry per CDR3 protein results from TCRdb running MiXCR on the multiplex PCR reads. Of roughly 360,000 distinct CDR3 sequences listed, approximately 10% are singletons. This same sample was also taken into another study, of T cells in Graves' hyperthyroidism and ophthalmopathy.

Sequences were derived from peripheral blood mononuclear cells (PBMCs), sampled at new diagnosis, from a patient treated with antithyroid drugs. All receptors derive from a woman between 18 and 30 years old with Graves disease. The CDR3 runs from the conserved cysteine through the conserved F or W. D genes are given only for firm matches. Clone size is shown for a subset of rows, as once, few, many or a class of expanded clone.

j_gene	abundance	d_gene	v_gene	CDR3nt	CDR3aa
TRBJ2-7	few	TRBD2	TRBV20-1	TGCAGTGGAACTAGCGCCCCTACTTTATACGAGCAGTACTTC	CSGTSAPTLYEQYF
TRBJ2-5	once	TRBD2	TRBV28	TGTGCCAGCAGTTTTCCGGCTAGCGGCTACGAAGAGACCCAGTACTTC	CASSFPASGYEETQYF
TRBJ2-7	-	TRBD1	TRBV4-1	TGCGCCAGCAGCCAAGACGGGGACAGTTACGAGCAGTACTTC	CASSQDGDSYEQYF
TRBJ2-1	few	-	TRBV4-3	TGCGCCAGCAGCCAAGAGGCGGGATACTTAAGTGAGCAGTTCTTC	CASSQEAGYLSEQFF
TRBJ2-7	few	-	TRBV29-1	TGCAGCGTGGCCCGTAGCGGAGGCTCCTACGAGCAGTACTTC	CSVARSGGSYEQYF
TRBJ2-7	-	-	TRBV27	TGTGCCAGCAGTTTAGGGGGAGCGGGCTACGAGCAGTACTTC	CASSLGGAGYEQYF
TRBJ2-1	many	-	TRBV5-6	TGTGCCAGCACCCCGACTCGTGGTGCATCTGAGCAGTTCTTC	CASTPTRGASEQFF
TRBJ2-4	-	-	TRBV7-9	TGTGCCAGCAGCTTTTGGGAGCGGACCAAAAACATTCAGTACTTC	CASSFWERTKNIQYF
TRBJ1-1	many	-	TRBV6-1	TGTGCCACTAATAGGATGAACACTGAAGCTTTCTTT	CATNRMNTEAFF
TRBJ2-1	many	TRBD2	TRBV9	TGTGCCAGCAGCGTCAAAGCGGGAGGGAGCAATGAGCAGTTCTTC	CASSVKAGGSNEQFF
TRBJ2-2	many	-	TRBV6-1	TGTGCCAGCAGGAAGGCAGGGAACACCGGGGAGCTGTTTTTT	CASRKAGNTGELFF
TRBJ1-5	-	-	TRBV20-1	TGCAGTGCTAGGGACCCTCCGGGCAATCAGCCCCAGCATTTT	CSARDPPGNQPQHF
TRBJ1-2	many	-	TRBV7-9	TGTGCCAGCAGTGAGATGGGGCCAGGGTGGAGCTATGGCTACACCTTC	CASSEMGPGWSYGYTF
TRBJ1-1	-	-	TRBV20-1	TGCAGTGCTAGAAGAGGGGGTAGTAGCTGGAACACTGAAGCTTTCTTT	CSARRGGSSWNTEAFF
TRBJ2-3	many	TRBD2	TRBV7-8	TGTGCCACCAAAAGCCGGGAGGGCCTTTGGGATACGCAGTATTTT	CATKSREGLWDTQYF
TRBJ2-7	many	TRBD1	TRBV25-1	TGTGCCAGCAGTGACAGGGGGATGGCCTACGAGCAGTACTTC	CASSDRGMAYEQYF
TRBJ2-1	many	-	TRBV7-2	TGTGCCAGCAGTTTAACAGGGCCCCCCTTGGATGAGCAGTTCTTC	CASSLTGPPLDEQFF
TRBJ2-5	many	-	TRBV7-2	TGTGCCAGCAGCTTAGGACAGCATGAAGAGACCCAGTACTTC	CASSLGQHEETQYF
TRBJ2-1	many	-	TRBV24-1	TGTGCCACCAGTGAGCGTGTGGGACACGGCGCCTACAATGAGCAGTTCTTC	CATSERVGHGAYNEQFF
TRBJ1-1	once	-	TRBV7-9	TGTGCCAGCAGCTTAGGTGTTTTGGGGAGGAACACTGAAGCTTTCTTT	CASSLGVLGRNTEAFF
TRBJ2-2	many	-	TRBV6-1	TGTGCCAGCAGCCACGGGACTCTATATTACACCGGGGAGCTGTTTTTT	CASSHGTLYYTGELFF
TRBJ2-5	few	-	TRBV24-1	TGTGCCACCGGGTTGGGGGAGACCCAGTACTTC	CATGLGETQYF
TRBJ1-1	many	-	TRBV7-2	TGTGCCAGCAGCTTAGAGCGACGACGCACTGAAGCTTTCTTT	CASSLERRRTEAFF
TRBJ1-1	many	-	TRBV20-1	TGCAGTGCTAGAGATTGGGGGAACACTGAAGCTTTCTTT	CSARDWGNTEAFF
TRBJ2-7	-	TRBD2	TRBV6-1	TGTGCCAGCAGTACCAGCGGGAGATTTTACGAGCAGTACTTC	CASSTSGRFYEQYF
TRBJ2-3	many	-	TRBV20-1	TGCAGTGCTAGAGTTGGAAATACGCAGTATTTT	CSARVGNTQYF
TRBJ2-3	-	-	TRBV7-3	TGTGCCAGCAGTAGGACAGACACAGATACGCAGTATTTT	CASSRTDTDTQYF
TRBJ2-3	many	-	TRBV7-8	TGTGCCAGCAGCCTTTCGGGAGTCAGCACAGATACGCAGTATTTT	CASSLSGVSTDTQYF
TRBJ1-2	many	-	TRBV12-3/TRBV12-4	TGTGCCAGCAGTTTTCTTGGAGGGGACTATGGCTACACCTTC	CASSFLGGDYGYTF
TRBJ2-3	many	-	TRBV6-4	TGTGCCAGCAGCCTCTTCGGGTACACAGATACGCAGTATTTT	CASSLFGYTDTQYF
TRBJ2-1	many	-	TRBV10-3	TGTGCCATCAGTGAGTCGGGCGAGCAGTTCTTC	CAISESGEQFF
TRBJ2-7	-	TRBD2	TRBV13	TGTGCCAGCAGCACGCAAGCGGGAGGTTCCTACGAGCAGTACTTC	CASSTQAGGSYEQYF
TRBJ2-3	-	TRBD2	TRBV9	TGTGCCAGCAGTGATAGCGGGGCCACAGATACGCAGTATTTT	CASSDSGATDTQYF
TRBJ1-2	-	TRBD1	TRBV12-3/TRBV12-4	TGTGCCAGCGGGGTACAGGGGGACTATGGCTACACCTTC	CASGVQGDYGYTF
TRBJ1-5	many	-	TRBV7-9	TGTGCCAGCAGCCGGACTGGTTATAGCAATCAGCCCCAGCATTTT	CASSRTGYSNQPQHF
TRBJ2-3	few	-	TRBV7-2	TGTGCCAGCAGCTTAGATGGGGCGGCAGATACGCAGTATTTT	CASSLDGAADTQYF
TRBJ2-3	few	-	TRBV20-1	TGCAGTGCTAGCAGGCGTCACACAGATACGCAGTATTTT	CSASRRHTDTQYF
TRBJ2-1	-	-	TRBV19	TGTGCCAGTAGTATAGCTCCAAGCTACAATGAGCAGTTCTTC	CASSIAPSYNEQFF
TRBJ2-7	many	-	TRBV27	TGTGCCAGCACCCAACGGGACCCCGCCAACACTAAGCAGTACTTC	CASTQRDPANTKQYF
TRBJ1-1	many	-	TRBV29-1	TGCAGCGTGGGGACAATGGCTGCTACTGAAGCTTTCTTT	CSVGTMAATEAFF
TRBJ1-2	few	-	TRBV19	TGTGCCAGTAGTTTGATCCGGCCGAGAAACTATGGCTACACCTTC	CASSLIRPRNYGYTF
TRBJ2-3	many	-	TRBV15	TGTGCCACCAGCATGGGGGGAGGTGGCACAGATACGCAGTATTTT	CATSMGGGGTDTQYF
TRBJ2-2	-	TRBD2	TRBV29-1	TGCAGCGCCGCGAGCGGGAGGTTTCGATCCGGGGAGCTGTTTTTT	CSAASGRFRSGELFF
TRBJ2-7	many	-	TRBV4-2	TGTGCCAGCAGCCAAGAGTGGGTGGCCTACGAGCAGTACTTC	CASSQEWVAYEQYF
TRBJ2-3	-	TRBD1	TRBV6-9	TGTGCCAGCAGTTCGACAGGGGCGATCCTAACTGACACAGATACGCAGTATTTT	CASSSTGAILTDTDTQYF
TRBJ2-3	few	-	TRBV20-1	TGCAGTGCTAGAGATCGAACGTCCCGTCCAGATACGCAGTATTTT	CSARDRTSRPDTQYF
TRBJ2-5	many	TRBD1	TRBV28	TGTGCCAGCCTGGGGTGGGGGACAGGGGCCGGAGAGACCCAGTACTTC	CASLGWGTGAGETQYF
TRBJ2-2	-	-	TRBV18	TGTGCCAGCTCACCACGGAGAGGGAACACCGGGGAGCTGTTTTTT	CASSPRRGNTGELFF
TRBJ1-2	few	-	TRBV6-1	TGTGCCAGCAGGTCGGCGGCTCGGAGCTATGGCTACACCTTC	CASRSAARSYGYTF
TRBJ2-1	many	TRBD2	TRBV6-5	TGTGCCAGCAGTTACTCGGGGACTAGCGGGAGCTACAATGAGCAGTTCTTC	CASSYSGTSGSYNEQFF
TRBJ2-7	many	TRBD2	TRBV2	TGTGCCAGCAGTGTACCTAGCGGTTACTACGAGCAGTACTTC	CASSVPSGYYEQYF
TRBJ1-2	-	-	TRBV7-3	TGTGCCAGCAGCACCCGGACAGACGTCTATGGCTACACCTTC	CASSTRTDVYGYTF
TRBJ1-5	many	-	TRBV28	TGTGCCAGCAGTTTTAGTGGCAGTCGTTATAGCAATCAGCCCCAGCATTTT	CASSFSGSRYSNQPQHF
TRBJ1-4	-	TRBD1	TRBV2	TGTGCCAGCAGTGGGGGACAGCTTGAAAAACTGTTTTTT	CASSGGQLEKLFF
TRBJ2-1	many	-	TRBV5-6	TGTGCCAGCAGTCCCAAGCTGGGCGGACTACCCTACAATGAGCAGTTCTTC	CASSPKLGGLPYNEQFF
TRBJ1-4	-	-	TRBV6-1	TGTGCCAGCACCTCCCCGGGGAGGGAGAATGAAAAACTGTTTTTT	CASTSPGRENEKLFF
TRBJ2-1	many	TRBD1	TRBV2	TGTGCCAGCAGTTCGGACAGGGCAGGTCGAAATGAGCAGTTCTTC	CASSSDRAGRNEQFF
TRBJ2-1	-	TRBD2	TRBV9	TGTGCCAGCAGCGTAGGGCTAGCGGACAATGAGCAGTTCTTC	CASSVGLADNEQFF
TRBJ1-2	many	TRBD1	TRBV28	TGTGCCAGCAGAAGGGACAGGACCTCCCCGTTCTATGGCTACACCTTC	CASRRDRTSPFYGYTF
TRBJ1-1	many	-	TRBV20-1	TGCAGTGCTAGAGGATCAGCGCGGTGGGGGGCTGTAAGCACTGAAGCTTTCTTT	CSARGSARWGAVSTEAFF